Given below is one TCR beta chain in context. These data come from a study of T cells in Graves' hyperthyroidism and ophthalmopathy. RNA transcripts provided the source from which TCR beta CDR3 regions were amplified. HTBI primers drove first-round RT-PCR of the TCR CDR3. TCRdb passed the multiplex PCR reads through MiXCR, listing each CDR3 protein once. The sample contains about 570,000 distinct CDR3 sequences, around 42% of which appear only once. The source of this sequence is an adult woman with Graves' disease, either hyperthyroidism or ophthalmopathy (not recorded which). Source material: peripheral blood or thyroid tissue (not recorded which).

The CDR3 protein is CASSLESGSGYTF. Here the CDR3 DNA reads TGTGCCAGCAGCTTAGAATCAGGGAGCGGCTACACCTTC. This sequence joins TRBV11-2 and TRBJ1-2; a possible D gene is TRBD1 (5 bases). Germline V gene lookup returns CDR1 SGHAT and CDR2 FQNNGV. The CDR3 extends over 13 amino acids. Trimming removed 0 bases from V and 8 bases from J, with 10 bases in between.